This TCR beta chain was identified during a study of blood T cell repertoires in COVID-19. The age range of participants was about 18 to 90 years, with residence in 20 to 25 US areas. This clone was counted a single time. In the original workflow: Amplification with reference gene primers provided the estimates of nucleated cell counts. The assay was immunoSEQ multiplex PCR, and TCRdb's table has in-frame clones only and misses some. The D gene and trimming were derived from the DNA, and the V and J assignments and clone size from that table. The table lists over 350,000 clones, about 86% of them singletons. This CDR3 has 14 residues. The V and J ends lost 5 bases and 2 bases respectively, with 10 bases between them. Germline CDR1 is MNHEY and CDR2 is SVGAGI.

Sequenced: PBMCs or T cells enriched from blood (not recorded which). The sequence came from a woman aged 50 to 60 who had recovered from COVID-19. The chain combines TRBV6-5 with TRBJ1-5; a possible D gene is TRBD1 (5 bases). The CDR3 is CASSQGAGNQPQHF. CDR3 nucleotides: TGTGCCAGCAGTCAGGGTGCGGGCAATCAGCCCCAGCATTTT.